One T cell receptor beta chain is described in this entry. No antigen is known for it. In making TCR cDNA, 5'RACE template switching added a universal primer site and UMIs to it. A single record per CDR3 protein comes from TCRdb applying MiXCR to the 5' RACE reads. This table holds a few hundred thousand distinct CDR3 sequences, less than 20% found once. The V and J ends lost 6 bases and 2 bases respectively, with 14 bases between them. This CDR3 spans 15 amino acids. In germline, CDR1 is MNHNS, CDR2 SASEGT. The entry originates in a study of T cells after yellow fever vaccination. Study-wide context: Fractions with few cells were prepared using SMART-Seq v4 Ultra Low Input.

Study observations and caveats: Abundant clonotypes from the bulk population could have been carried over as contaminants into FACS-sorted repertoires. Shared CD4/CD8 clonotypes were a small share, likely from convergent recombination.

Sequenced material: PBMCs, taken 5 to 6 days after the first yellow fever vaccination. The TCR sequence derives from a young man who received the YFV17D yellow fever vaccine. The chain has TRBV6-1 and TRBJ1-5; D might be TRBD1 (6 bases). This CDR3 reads CASSRQARGNQPQHF. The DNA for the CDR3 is TGTGCCAGCAGCAGACAGGCTCGTGGCAATCAGCCCCAGCATTTT.